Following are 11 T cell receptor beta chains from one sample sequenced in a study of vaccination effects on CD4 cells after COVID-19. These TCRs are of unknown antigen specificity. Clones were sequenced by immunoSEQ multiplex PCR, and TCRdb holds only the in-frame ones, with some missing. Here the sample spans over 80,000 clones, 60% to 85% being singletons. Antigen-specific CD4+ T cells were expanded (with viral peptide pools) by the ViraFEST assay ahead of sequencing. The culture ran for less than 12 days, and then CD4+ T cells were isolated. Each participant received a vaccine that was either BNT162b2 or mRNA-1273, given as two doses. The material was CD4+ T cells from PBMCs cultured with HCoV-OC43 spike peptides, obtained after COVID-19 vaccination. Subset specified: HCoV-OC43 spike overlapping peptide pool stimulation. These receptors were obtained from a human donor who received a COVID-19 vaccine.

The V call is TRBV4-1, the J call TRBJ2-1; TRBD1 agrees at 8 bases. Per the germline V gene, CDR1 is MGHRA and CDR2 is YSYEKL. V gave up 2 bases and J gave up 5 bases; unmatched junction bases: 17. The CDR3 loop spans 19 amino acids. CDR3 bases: TGCGCCAGCAGCCAAAAGAAGATTCTTGGGGGACAGGTCCACAATGAGCAGTTCTTC. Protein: CASSQKKILGGQVHNEQFF.

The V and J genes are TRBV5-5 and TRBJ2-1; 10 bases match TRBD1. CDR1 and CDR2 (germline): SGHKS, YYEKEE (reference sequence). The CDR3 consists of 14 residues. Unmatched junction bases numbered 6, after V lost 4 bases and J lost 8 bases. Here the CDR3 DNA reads TGTGCCAGCAGCCCCTGGACAGGGGGAGATGAGCAGTTCTTC. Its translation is CASSPWTGGDEQFF.

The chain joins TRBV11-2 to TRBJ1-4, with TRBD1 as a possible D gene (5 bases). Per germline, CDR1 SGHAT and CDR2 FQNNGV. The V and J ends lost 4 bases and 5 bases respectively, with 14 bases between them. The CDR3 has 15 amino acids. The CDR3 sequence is CASSWRGSSNEKLFF. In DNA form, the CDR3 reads TGTGCCAGCAGCTGGAGGGGTTCGTCGAATGAAAAACTGTTTTTT.

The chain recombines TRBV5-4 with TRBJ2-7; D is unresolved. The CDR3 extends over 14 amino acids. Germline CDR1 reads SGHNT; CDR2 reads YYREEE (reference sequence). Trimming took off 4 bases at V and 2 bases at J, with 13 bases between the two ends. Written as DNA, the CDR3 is TGTGCCAGCAGCAGAAGACACTTCCCCTACGAGCAGTACGTC. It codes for CASSRRHFPYEQYV.

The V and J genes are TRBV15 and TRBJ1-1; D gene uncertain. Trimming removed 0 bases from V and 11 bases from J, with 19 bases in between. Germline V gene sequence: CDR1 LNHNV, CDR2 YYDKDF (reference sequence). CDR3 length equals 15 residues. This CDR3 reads CATSRDAGIIGKAFF. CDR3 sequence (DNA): TGTGCCACCAGCAGAGATGCGGGCATCATCGGGAAGGCTTTCTTT.

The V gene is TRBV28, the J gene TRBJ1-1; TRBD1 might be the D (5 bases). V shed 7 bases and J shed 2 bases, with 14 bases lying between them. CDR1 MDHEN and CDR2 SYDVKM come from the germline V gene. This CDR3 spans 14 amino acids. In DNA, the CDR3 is TGTGCCAGCAAACAGAGGCAGGGCAACACTGAAGCTTTCTTT. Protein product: CASKQRQGNTEAFF.

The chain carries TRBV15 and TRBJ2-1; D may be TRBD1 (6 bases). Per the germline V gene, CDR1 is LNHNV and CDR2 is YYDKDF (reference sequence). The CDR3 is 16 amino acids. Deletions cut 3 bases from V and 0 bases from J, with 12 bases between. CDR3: CATSSDKGVSYNEQFF. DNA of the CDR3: TGTGCCACCAGCAGCGATAAGGGGGTCTCCTACAATGAGCAGTTCTTC.

The CDR3 nucleotides read TGTGCCAGCGAGACCCCGAATCAGCCCCAGCATTTT. This codes for CASETPNQPQHF. The chain joins TRBV12-3 or TRBV12-4 to TRBJ1-5; D is unresolved. V was clipped by 8 bases and J by 4 bases, with 9 bases between them. The CDR3 totals 12 residues.

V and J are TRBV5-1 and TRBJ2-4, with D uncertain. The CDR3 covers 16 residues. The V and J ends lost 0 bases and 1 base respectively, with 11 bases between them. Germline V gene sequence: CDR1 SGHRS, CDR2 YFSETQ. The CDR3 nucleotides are TGCGCCAGCAGCTTGGCGGTAGGGTCGGCCAAAAACATTCAGTACTTC. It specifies CASSLAVGSAKNIQYF.

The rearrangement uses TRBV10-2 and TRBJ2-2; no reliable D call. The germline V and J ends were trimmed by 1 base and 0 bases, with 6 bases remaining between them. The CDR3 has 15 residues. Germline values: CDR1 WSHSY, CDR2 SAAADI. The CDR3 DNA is TGCGCCAGCAGTGAGTACGCCGCGAACACCGGGGAGCTGTTTTTT. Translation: CASSEYAANTGELFF.

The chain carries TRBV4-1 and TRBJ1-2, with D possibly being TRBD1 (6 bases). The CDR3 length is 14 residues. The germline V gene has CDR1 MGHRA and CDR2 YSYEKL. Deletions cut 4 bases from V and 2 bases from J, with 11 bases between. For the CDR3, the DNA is TGCGCCAGCAGCCCAGGGACAACCAACTATGGCTACACCTTC. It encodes CASSPGTTNYGYTF.